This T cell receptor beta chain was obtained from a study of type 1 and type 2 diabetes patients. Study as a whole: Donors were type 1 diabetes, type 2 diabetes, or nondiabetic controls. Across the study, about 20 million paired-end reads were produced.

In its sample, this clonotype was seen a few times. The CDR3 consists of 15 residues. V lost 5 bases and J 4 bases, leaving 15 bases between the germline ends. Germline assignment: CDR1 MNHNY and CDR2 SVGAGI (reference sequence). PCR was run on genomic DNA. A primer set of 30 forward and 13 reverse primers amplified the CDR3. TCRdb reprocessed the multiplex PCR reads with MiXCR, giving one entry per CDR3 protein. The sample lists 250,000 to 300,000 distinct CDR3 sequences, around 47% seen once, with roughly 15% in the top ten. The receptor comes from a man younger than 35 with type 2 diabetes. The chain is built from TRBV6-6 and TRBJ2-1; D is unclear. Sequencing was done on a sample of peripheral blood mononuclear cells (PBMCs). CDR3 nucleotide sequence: TGTGCCAGCAGTCAAAACATCGGGCGATACAATGAGCAGTTCTTC. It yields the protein CASSQNIGRYNEQFF.